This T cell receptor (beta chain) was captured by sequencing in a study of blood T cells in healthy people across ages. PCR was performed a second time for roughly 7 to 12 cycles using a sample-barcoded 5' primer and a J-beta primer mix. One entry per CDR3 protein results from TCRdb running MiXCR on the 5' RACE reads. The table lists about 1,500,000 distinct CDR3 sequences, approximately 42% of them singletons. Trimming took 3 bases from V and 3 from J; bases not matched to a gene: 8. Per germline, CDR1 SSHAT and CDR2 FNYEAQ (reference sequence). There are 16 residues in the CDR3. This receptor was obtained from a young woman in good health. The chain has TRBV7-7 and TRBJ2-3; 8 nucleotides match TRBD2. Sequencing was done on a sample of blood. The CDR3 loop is CASSLSSGSQTDTQYF. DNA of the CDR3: TGTGCCAGCAGCTTGTCCAGCGGGAGCCAGACAGATACGCAGTATTTT.